A single sample is the source of the 17 T cell receptor beta chains below, sequenced in a study of neurological immune-mediated disorders. TCRdb independently ran MiXCR on the 5' RACE reads; one entry per CDR3 protein. The profile shows 50,000 or so distinct CDR3 sequences, under 3.5% of them singletons. Sequencing was done on a sample of PBMCs. Source of these receptors: a woman aged 60-75 years with multiple sclerosis.

This clonotype was seen repeatedly, ten times or more. The chain employs TRBV28 and TRBJ1-2; D is uncertain. The CDR3 spans 13 residues. Germline V gives CDR1 MDHEN, CDR2 SYDVKM. V lost 5 bases, J lost 2 bases, and 9 bases lay in between. CDR3 loop: CASSPQTNYGYTF. CDR3 coding DNA: TGTGCCAGCAGTCCACAGACGAACTATGGCTACACCTTC.

Ten or more counts support this clonotype. J is TRBJ2-5 and V is TRBV28; 7 positions match TRBD1. The CDR3 has 15 residues. With V trimmed by 2 bases and J by 3 bases, 6 bases remained unmatched. The germline gives CDR1 MDHEN, CDR2 SYDVKM. This CDR3 is CASSLSTGVEETQYF. CDR3 nucleotides: TGTGCCAGCAGTTTAAGTACAGGGGTGGAAGAGACCCAGTACTTC. Looking up the rest from reference TRBV28 and TRBJ2-5 gives the full variable domain: DVKVTQSSRYLVKRTGEKVFLECVQDMDHENMFWYRQDPGLGLRLIYFSYDVKMKEKGDIPEGYSVSREKKERFSLILESASTNQTSMYLCASSLSTGVEETQYFGPGTRLLVL.

This clonotype was seen repeatedly, ten times or more. For the CDR3, the DNA is TGTGCCAGCTCACCATCGGCCGAGCTTAACTATGGCTACACCTTC. Translation gives CASSPSAELNYGYTF. This sequence joins TRBV18 and TRBJ1-2, with no clear D. This CDR3 comprises 15 residues. Germline V gene data show CDR1 as KGHSH and CDR2 as LQKENI. V was shortened by 2 bases and J by 1 base, with 11 bases between the two germline ends.

This clonotype was seen a handful of times. Since a much larger clone is just one base distant, this may be a read error. J is TRBJ2-7 and V is TRBV5-1; 12 bases are shared with TRBD1. This CDR3 contains 13 residues. The germline V gene encodes CDR1 SGHRS and CDR2 YFSETQ. CDR3 sequence (DNA): TGCGCCAGCAGCCGGACCGGGACAGGGGGCGGAAACTTC. This sequence encodes CASSRTGTGGGNF. The whole variable domain, remainder taken from reference TRBV5-1 and TRBJ2-7, is KAGVTQTPRYLIKTRGQQVTLSCSPISGHRSVSWYQQTPGQGLQFLFEYFSETQRNKGNFPGRFSGRQFSNSRSEMNVSTLELGDSALYLCASSRTGTGGGNFGPGTRLTVT.

The sample holds many counts of this clonotype. The chain links TRBV5-1 to TRBJ2-2; D may be TRBD2 (5 bases). Germline CDR1 is SGHRS and CDR2 is YFSETQ. V lost 0 bases, J lost 5 bases, and 11 bases lay in between. CDR3 size: 15 residues. Here the CDR3 reads CASSLVASPTGELFF. CDR3 bases: TGCGCCAGCAGCTTGGTAGCTAGCCCAACCGGGGAGCTGTTTTTT.

This clonotype was seen ten or more times. For the CDR3, the DNA is TGCGCCAGCAGTTATCTTGCCCCAGACTCCACAGATACGCAGTATTTT. Its protein is CASSYLAPDSTDTQYF. J is TRBJ2-3 and V is TRBV5-1; unclear D gene. The CDR3 is made up of 16 amino acids. V gave up 5 bases and J gave up 2 bases, with 18 bases separating them. In germline, CDR1 is SGHRS, CDR2 YFSETQ.

This chain joins TRBV6-1 and TRBJ1-5; tentative D call: TRBD1 (6 bases). V shed 1 base and J shed 2 bases, with 15 bases lying between them. From germline, CDR1 is MNHNS and CDR2 SASEGT. This CDR3 spans 17 amino acids. CDR3 amino acids: CASSEDSPNRGNQPQHF. CDR3 bases: TGTGCCAGCAGTGAAGATAGTCCGAACAGGGGCAATCAGCCCCAGCATTTT.

This clonotype appeared many times. This rearrangement joins TRBV10-1 to TRBJ2-5; D not certain. Trimming left V 1 base short and J 1 base short, with 7 bases between. CDR3 length: 14 residues. CDR1 WNHNN and CDR2 SYGVQD come from the germline V gene (reference sequence). Here the CDR3 reads CASSEWATQETQYF. CDR3 nucleotides: TGCGCCAGCAGTGAGTGGGCCACCCAAGAGACCCAGTACTTC.

This clonotype was counted at least ten times. The V and J genes are TRBV5-1 and TRBJ2-1; 10 bases fit TRBD2. Unmatched junction bases numbered 17, after V lost 4 bases and J lost 10 bases. Germline CDR1 is SGHRS and CDR2 is YFSETQ. The CDR3 totals 17 residues. This chain's CDR3 is CASSIGLADPRRGEQFF. The CDR3 DNA is TGCGCCAGCAGCATAGGACTAGCGGACCCCCGGAGGGGGGAGCAGTTCTTC.

This clonotype was seen many times. The chain has TRBV5-1 and TRBJ2-1, with D unresolved. CDR3 length equals 13 residues. Germline V gives CDR1 SGHRS, CDR2 YFSETQ. Deletions cut 0 bases from V and 9 bases from J, with 10 bases between. CDR3: CASSLVAGTEQFF. CDR3 DNA sequence: TGCGCCAGCAGCTTGGTAGCAGGCACTGAGCAGTTCTTC.

This clonotype was detected ten times or more. This rearrangement joins TRBV4-1 to TRBJ1-6; D ambiguous. This CDR3 spans 17 amino acids. Germline V lookup: CDR1 MGHRA, CDR2 YSYEKL. Trimming cost V 1 base and J 7 bases, with 17 bases left between them. For the CDR3, the DNA is TGCGCCAGCAGCCAAGTCACCGGCGTAGGTCGGAATTCACCCCTCCACTTT. Translation: CASSQVTGVGRNSPLHF.

This clonotype has at least ten counts. This chain uses TRBV5-1 with TRBJ2-7, with D tentatively TRBD1 or TRBD2 (5 bases each). CDR1 is SGHRS, CDR2 YFSETQ, per germline. The germline V and J ends were trimmed by 0 bases and 6 bases, with 10 bases remaining between them. The CDR3 has 13 residues. This chain's CDR3 is CASSLATGPEQYF. Here the CDR3 DNA reads TGCGCCAGCAGCTTGGCCACGGGACCCGAGCAGTACTTC.

This clonotype was detected many times. V gene TRBV5-1 combines with J gene TRBJ1-6; the D is unclear. Trimming took off 2 bases at V and 6 bases at J, with 9 bases between the two ends. This CDR3 comprises 14 residues. Germline CDR1 is SGHRS and CDR2 is YFSETQ. DNA of the CDR3: TGCGCCAGCAGCTTTAAAGGGAGTAATTCACCCCTCCACTTT. It yields the protein CASSFKGSNSPLHF.

This clonotype was seen at least ten times. The CDR3 DNA is TGTGCCAGCAGCCAAGAACTAGCGGAGGGCACAGATACGCAGTATTTT. Translation: CASSQELAEGTDTQYF. V usage is TRBV4-2 and J usage is TRBJ2-3; 8 bases fit TRBD2. Germline-derived CDR1 and CDR2 are LGHNA and YNFKEQ. This CDR3 has 16 residues. With V trimmed by 0 bases and J by 1 base, 3 bases remained unmatched.

This clonotype was detected many times. The V and J genes are TRBV7-2 and TRBJ1-1; 9 bases fit TRBD1. The CDR3 is 16 residues long. Looked up from germline, CDR1 is SGHTA and CDR2 is FQGNSA. The junction had 11 bases not matched to a gene; V was cut back by 5 bases and J by 4 bases. CDR3 in DNA: TGTGCCAGCAGCCTCTCACCAACAGGGGGCGGCACTGAAGCTTTCTTT. Amino acid sequence: CASSLSPTGGGTEAFF.

In this sample, this clonotype turned up many times. The chain combines TRBV7-8 with TRBJ1-1, with D perhaps TRBD1 (6 bases). The CDR3 extends over 16 amino acids. Germline V lookup: CDR1 SGHVS, CDR2 FQNEAQ. V shed 5 bases and J shed 1 base, with 17 bases lying between them. CDR3 in DNA: TGTGCCAGCAGCCTCAGGCGGGGGCTTGGGAACACTGAAGCTTTCTTT. It yields the protein CASSLRRGLGNTEAFF.

This clonotype was seen more than once but under ten times. The V gene is TRBV5-6, the J gene TRBJ2-7, with D possibly TRBD1 on 5 matching bases. V lost 2 bases and J lost 6, with 18 bases in between. Germline CDR1 reads SGHDT; CDR2 reads YYEEEE. The CDR3 has 15 residues. In DNA form, the CDR3 reads TGTGCCAGCAGCTTCGGTGGCAGGGTAGAAGGCGAGCAGTACTTC. The encoded protein is CASSFGGRVEGEQYF.